The 16 T cell receptor beta chains given below trace back to one sample, sequenced in a study of graft-versus-host responses after intestinal transplantation. This table comes from immunoSEQ multiplex PCR, and its TCRdb copy is limited to in-frame clones, with some not included. This sample carries 30,000 to 40,000 clones, about 95% of them seen once, and the ten largest clones take less than 0.85%. The sequences come from PBMCs, collected 16 days after intestinal transplant. The receptor set was obtained from a human patient who received an intestinal transplant, so some T cells may come from the graft donor.

CDR3 in DNA: TGTGCCAGCAGTTACGTCCGGACAGAGTTAGAAGCTTTCTTT. Amino acid sequence: CASSYVRTELEAFF. This chain links TRBV6-5 with TRBJ1-1; the D gene is possibly TRBD1 (6 bases). Germline V gives CDR1 MNHEY, CDR2 SVGAGI. Deletions cut 2 bases from V and 8 bases from J, with 15 bases between. This CDR3 contains 14 residues.

The chain recombines TRBV28 with TRBJ2-5; TRBD2 agrees at 9 bases. The CDR3 loop spans 15 amino acids. After removal of 3 bases from V and 5 bases from J, the junction contained 7 bases not matched to a gene. From germline, CDR1 is MDHEN and CDR2 SYDVKM. CDR3 loop: CASSFGAGGGETQYF. CDR3 DNA: TGTGCCAGCAGTTTCGGAGCGGGAGGCGGGGAGACCCAGTACTTC. Drawing the rest from reference TRBV28 and TRBJ2-5, the complete variable domain is DVKVTQSSRYLVKRTGEKVFLECVQDMDHENMFWYRQDPGLGLRLIYFSYDVKMKEKGDIPEGYSVSREKKERFSLILESASTNQTSMYLCASSFGAGGGETQYFGPGTRLLVL.

This clone was seen a single time. The chain employs TRBV6-1 and TRBJ1-6; 7 bases agree with TRBD1. The CDR3 covers 13 residues. V lost 9 bases to trimming and J lost 6 bases; unmatched junction nucleotides: 5. CDR1 MNHNS and CDR2 SASEGT come from the germline V gene. The chain's CDR3 is CASLGQANSPLHF. In nucleotides, the CDR3 is TGTGCCAGTCTCGGACAGGCTAATTCACCCCTCCACTTT.

V usage is TRBV6-1 and J usage is TRBJ2-7, with TRBD1 matching over 7 bases. Per the germline V gene, CDR1 is MNHNS and CDR2 is SASEGT. There are 14 residues in the CDR3. After removal of 6 bases from V and 7 bases from J, the junction contained 12 bases not matched to a gene. This chain's CDR3 is CASRVEQGVWEQYF. CDR3 coding DNA: TGTGCCAGCAGGGTCGAGCAGGGGGTCTGGGAGCAGTACTTC.

This chain uses TRBV7-2 with TRBJ2-2; D is possibly TRBD2 (6 bases). The germline gives CDR1 SGHTA, CDR2 FQGNSA. V lost 1 base and J lost 7, with 7 bases in between. CDR3 length: 13 residues. CDR3 in amino acids: CASSLVRGGELFF. CDR3 nucleotide sequence: TGTGCCAGCAGCTTAGTGCGGGGCGGGGAGCTGTTTTTT.

V gene TRBV9 combines with J gene TRBJ1-2, with 10 bases matching TRBD1. The germline V gene encodes CDR1 SGDLS and CDR2 YYNGEE. CDR3 length: 14 amino acids. The V segment lost 0 bases and the J segment 5 bases; nucleotides outside the gene matches: 1. CDR3 sequence (DNA): TGTGCCAGCAGCGTAGGGACAGGGGGTTATGGCTACACCTTC. Translated, it gives CASSVGTGGYGYTF.

V usage is TRBV4-2 and J usage is TRBJ2-7; 9 positions match TRBD2. The CDR3 spans 17 residues. Germline-derived CDR1 and CDR2 are LGHNA and YNFKEQ. With 1 base clipped from V and 2 bases from J, the junction kept 9 bases outside the gene matches. DNA for the CDR3: TGTGCCAGCAGCCAAGGTCTAGTGAGCGGGAGGCCCTACGAGCAGTACTTC. Residues: CASSQGLVSGRPYEQYF.

The chain employs TRBV25-1 and TRBJ1-5; D might be TRBD1 (5 bases). The CDR3 runs to 14 residues. The V end lost 7 bases, the J end lost 0 bases, and 10 bases lay between the germline ends. Germline V gene data show CDR1 as MGHDK and CDR2 as SYGVNS. The CDR3 DNA sequence: TGTGCCAGCACCCCGGGGGGTAGCAATCAGCCCCAGCATTTT. It translates to CASTPGGSNQPQHF.

The rearrangement links TRBV19 to TRBJ1-5; possible D gene TRBD1, 6 bases. Per the germline V gene, CDR1 is LNHDA and CDR2 is SQIVND (reference sequence). The CDR3 runs 17 residues. V was pared by 3 bases and J by 5 bases, with 20 bases between. The CDR3 loop reads CASSIAVTGGGYQPQHF. CDR3 bases: TGTGCCAGTAGTATTGCTGTAACCGGGGGCGGTTATCAGCCCCAGCATTTT. Full variable domain (remainder filled in from reference TRBV19 and TRBJ1-5): DGGITQSPKYLFRKEGQNVTLSCEQNLNHDAMYWYRQDPGQGLRLIYYSQIVNDFQKGDIAEGYSVSREKKESFPLTVTSAQKNPTAFYLCASSIAVTGGGYQPQHFGDGTRLSIL.

This clone showed up just once. The chain recombines TRBV2 with TRBJ1-4; 8 bases are shared with TRBD1. V lost 10 bases and J lost 3; bases outside the gene matches: 10. This CDR3 region has 15 residues. Germline CDR1 is SNHLY and CDR2 is FYNNEI. The CDR3 sequence: CATGGSALSNEKLFF. DNA for the CDR3: TGTGCCACAGGGGGCAGTGCGCTCTCTAATGAAAAACTGTTTTTT. Complete variable domain (other parts from reference TRBV2 and TRBJ1-4): EPEVTQTPSHQVTQMGQEVILRCVPISNHLYFYWYRQILGQKVEFLVSFYNNEISEKSEIFDDQFSVERPDGSNFTLKIRSTKLEDSAMYFCATGGSALSNEKLFFGSGTQLSVL.

V is TRBV9 and J is TRBJ2-7, with D possibly matching TRBD2 (6 bases). Trimming stripped 2 bases from V and 7 bases from J, with 19 bases between. Per the germline V gene, CDR1 is SGDLS and CDR2 is YYNGEE. This CDR3 has 15 amino acids. CDR3 coding DNA: TGTGCCAGCAGCGTCAGTGGGGCGGGGCAGGTTGAGCAGTACTTC. Its protein product is CASSVSGAGQVEQYF.

The V call is TRBV5-6, the J call TRBJ2-1; D remains ambiguous. V lost 0 bases and J 8 bases, leaving 12 bases between the germline ends. In germline, CDR1 is SGHDT, CDR2 YYEEEE. The CDR3 is 14 residues long. The CDR3 loop reads CASSLVPLLDEQFF. DNA for the CDR3: TGTGCCAGCAGCTTGGTTCCCCTCCTCGATGAGCAGTTCTTC.

V gene TRBV27 combines with J gene TRBJ2-1, with a tentative D call TRBD1 (5 bases). Trimming stripped 0 bases from V and 1 base from J, with 7 bases between. The CDR3 length is 15 residues. Germline loops: CDR1 MNHEY, CDR2 SMNVEV (reference sequence). The CDR3 loop is CASSLSAGSYNEQFF. The CDR3 nucleotides read TGTGCCAGCAGTTTATCGGCAGGGTCCTACAATGAGCAGTTCTTC.

V is TRBV5-5 and J is TRBJ1-5; D ambiguous. The CDR3 sequence is 14 residues long. V lost 4 bases, J lost 2 bases, and 10 bases lay in between. The germline V gene encodes CDR1 SGHKS and CDR2 YYEKEE (reference sequence). CDR3 sequence: CASSQQWGNQPQHF. CDR3 sequence (DNA): TGTGCCAGCAGCCAACAGTGGGGCAATCAGCCCCAGCATTTT.

The chain couples TRBV19 to TRBJ2-1, with 10 bases matching TRBD2. This CDR3 has 14 residues. The V segment lost 0 bases and the J segment 10 bases; nucleotides outside the gene matches: 3. Germline loops: CDR1 LNHDA, CDR2 SQIVND (reference sequence). CDR3 sequence: CASSIDLAGVEQFF. The CDR3 bases are TGTGCCAGTAGTATAGATCTAGCGGGAGTAGAGCAGTTCTTC. The whole variable domain, filled in from reference TRBV19 and TRBJ2-1, reads DGGITQSPKYLFRKEGQNVTLSCEQNLNHDAMYWYRQDPGQGLRLIYYSQIVNDFQKGDIAEGYSVSREKKESFPLTVTSAQKNPTAFYLCASSIDLAGVEQFFGPGTRLTVL.

V gene TRBV4-1 combines with J gene TRBJ2-7, with 9 nucleotides matching TRBD2. V lost 3 bases and J lost 2; bases outside the gene matches: 2. CDR1 is MGHRA and CDR2 is YSYEKL in the germline V gene. The CDR3 is 14 amino acids. CDR3 loop: CASSQAGGPYEQYF. In DNA, the CDR3 is TGCGCCAGCAGCCAGGCGGGAGGGCCCTACGAGCAGTACTTC.